The T cell receptor beta chain under discussion was sequenced for a study of T cells after yellow fever vaccination. Synthesis of TCR cDNA relied on 5'RACE template switching, which attached a universal primer site and UMIs. TCRdb re-called the 5' RACE reads through MiXCR, storing one row per CDR3 protein. The table lists 300,000 to 350,000 distinct CDR3 sequences, around 4.5% of them singletons. Study results and caveats: Reappearance after the booster was seen for most primary-vaccination clones, at 95% to 96% CD4 and roughly 90% CD8. The study noted that FACS-sorted repertoires could contain abundant clonotypes contaminating from the bulk population. Some clonotypes, a small share, were shared between CD4 and CD8 compartments.

About this clonotype itself: Its antigen is not known.

V was clipped by 3 bases and J by 14 bases; unmatched bases: 14. This CDR3 region has 15 residues. Germline assignment: CDR1 SGHDN and CDR2 FVKESK. The receptor comes from a man in his late teens or twenties who received the YFV17D yellow fever vaccine. The rearrangement links TRBV14 to TRBJ2-1, with 9 bases aligning to TRBD1. The sequenced sample was PBMCs, obtained 15 days after the yellow fever booster vaccination. The CDR3 loop reads CASSHRDREGGYEFF. The CDR3 nucleotides read TGTGCCAGCAGCCACCGGGACAGGGAAGGAGGGTATGAGTTCTTC.